This T cell receptor (beta chain) was captured by sequencing in a study of follicular helper T cells after annual influenza vaccination (dated by TCRdb to 2017 to 2019). For context, the study as a whole: After each seasonal influenza vaccination, blood was collected on days 0, 7 and 28. To study recall of cTfh clones, some subjects were followed through successive annual vaccinations in the 2013-2014, 2014-2015 and 2015-2016 seasons. One week after vaccination, a second recruited cohort of roughly twelve subjects (Table S1) displayed a similar ICOS+CD38+ cTfh response. Multi-year samples were obtained from about 6 subjects, with two vaccination seasons covered for four subjects and three seasons covered for two subjects. Samples from 2013-2014 were cryopreserved, whereas samples from about 2015 were processed immediately after collection. General findings and caveats noted by the study authors: Day 7 ICOS+CD38+ clones were most often found later in ICOS-CD38- cTfh, suggesting that subset may serve as a memory reservoir. Only about 9-22% of analyzed cells yielded productive TCRB sequences, so sampling of rare clonotypes was not possible. ICOS+CD38+ cTfh clonality correlated with the frequency of that population, and its change correlated with the change in circulating plasmablast frequency. With successive annual vaccinations, a recurrent oligoclonal ICOS+CD38+ cTfh response was recalled, and this response contained tetramer and AIM influenza-specific clonotypes.

This clone was seen a few times. No cognate antigen has been identified for it. No qualities accompany the bases; no much larger clone lies one base away. The CDR3, from cysteine to phenylalanine, totals 15 residues. CDR3 DNA only is kept here, 45 bases in frame from base 1. Looking up the germline V gene (reference sequence) yields CDR1 LNHDA and CDR2 SQIVND. V gives up 3 bases and J gives up 3 bases, and the segment between their germline ends measures 14 bases. Read against the paper, the sample's time point label means: 2014-2015 season, 7 days after vaccination. Adults received seasonal inactivated influenza vaccine (Fluvarix), and TCRB sequencing tracked sorted blood CD4 subsets before and after vaccination. Subjects were considered eligible if community-dwelling and if influenza vaccine had not been received in the prior 6 months. Reasons for exclusion included contraindications to influenza vaccine, substance abuse, HIV/AIDS, active malignancy, immunomodulatory medication, and active illness such as respiratory infection. At each time point, about 35 to 100 mL of blood was collected. Non-naive CD4+CXCR5+PD-1+ cells were defined as circulating Tfh and were sorted into two fractions, ICOS+CD38+ and ICOS-CD38-. PBMC were isolated using Ficoll-Paque PLUS or SepMate separation. Before DNA was extracted, the cell subsets were sorted from PBMC using a BD FACS Aria.

The method behind the library was the immunoSEQ multiplex PCR assay. Adaptive Biotechnologies carried out TCRB amplification, library preparation, sequencing and preliminary bioinformatics at Survey level resolution. For TCRB sequencing, genomic DNA from sorted cTfh populations was amplified by multiplex PCR. As for how the authors treated the data: Clonality was computed in R as 1 minus normalized Shannon entropy; the Gini index was calculated with the R package ineq. Overlap score was defined as the summed counts of shared sequences divided by the total counts of all sequences in both compared samples. Shared-clonotype significance used Fisher's exact test assuming a theoretical repertoire of 10^7 TCRB sequences. TCRdb took over this immuneACCESS table, retaining in-frame rearrangements with V and J assigned. Such tables are incomplete; in checked studies, under half of the missing clones stem from an unresolved V gene, and the remainder is unexplained. Clonal size and the V and J genes are those of that table, whereas D and trimming came from the DNA. Here the sample has 12,000 to 15,000 clones; approximately 84% occur a single time. The ten largest clones represent approximately 1.2% of the sample.

This clonotype originated in an adult who received the influenza vaccine. This sequence uses TRBV19 and TRBJ2-5, with a weak D call of TRBD2 (5 bases match). The sample consisted of CXCR5+ CD38- circulating T follicular helper cells from blood, taken 7 days after influenza vaccination. The sample's cell subset or site, from its label and the paper: circulating Tfh, non-naive CD4+CXCR5+PD-1+ (ICOS+CD38+ or ICOS-CD38-). DNA sequence: TGTGCCAGTAGTATCGGGGAGATCCTCAAAGAGACCCAGTACTTC. Its translation reads: CASSIGEILKETQYF. Beyond the CDR3, the reference TRBV19 and TRBJ2-5 genes provide the residues; the full variable domain reads: DGGITQSPKYLFRKEGQNVTLSCEQNLNHDAMYWYRQDPGQGLRLIYYSQIVNDFQKGDIAEGYSVSREKKESFPLTVTSAQKNPTAFYLCASSIGEILKETQYFGPGTRLLVL.